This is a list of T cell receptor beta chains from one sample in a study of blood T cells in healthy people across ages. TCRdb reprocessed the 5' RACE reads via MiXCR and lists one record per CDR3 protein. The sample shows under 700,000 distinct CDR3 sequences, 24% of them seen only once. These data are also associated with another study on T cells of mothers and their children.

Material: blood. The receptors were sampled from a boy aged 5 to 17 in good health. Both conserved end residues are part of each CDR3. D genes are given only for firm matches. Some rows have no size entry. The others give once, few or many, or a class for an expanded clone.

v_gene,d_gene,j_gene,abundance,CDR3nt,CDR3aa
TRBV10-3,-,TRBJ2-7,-,TGTGCCATCAGTGAGTCTCCCCAGGTCAGCTGCGAGCAGTACTTC,CAISESPQVSCEQYF
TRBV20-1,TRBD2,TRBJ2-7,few,TGCAGTGCTAGAGATTCCCCGACTAGCGGGAGGGCGAGATCCTACGAGCAGTACTTC,CSARDSPTSGRARSYEQYF
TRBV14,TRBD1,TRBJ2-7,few,TGTGCCAGCAGCCGGACAGGGGGTTCCCACGAGCAGTACTTC,CASSRTGGSHEQYF
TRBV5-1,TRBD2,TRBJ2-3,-,TGTGCCAGCAGTTTAGTAGCGGGGGGTAGCACAGATACGCAGTATTTT,CASSLVAGGSTDTQYF
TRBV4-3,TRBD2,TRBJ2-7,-,TGCGCCAGCAGCCAAGATATGGCTAGCGGGATCATTGAGCAGTACTTC,CASSQDMASGIIEQYF
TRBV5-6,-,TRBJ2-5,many,TGTGCCAGCAGCCTTCTTCGTGGGGGGTCCCAAGAGACCCAGTACTTC,CASSLLRGGSQETQYF
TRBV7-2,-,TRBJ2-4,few,TGTGCCAGCAGCTTAGTTCTTGGCAGGGGGGAAACTTTAGCCAAAAACATTCAGTACTTC,CASSLVLGRGETLAKNIQYF
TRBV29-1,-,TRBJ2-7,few,TGCAGCGTTCCGGGGCAGTCTTACGAGCAGTACTTC,CSVPGQSYEQYF
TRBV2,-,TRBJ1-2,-,TGTGCCAGCAGTGAGGGCACCCAGCGAGAAAGCTACACCTTC,CASSEGTQRESYTF
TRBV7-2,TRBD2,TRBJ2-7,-,TGTGCCAGCAGCTTGATCGGGGGGGACGGGAGAGAGCAGTACTTC,CASSLIGGDGREQYF
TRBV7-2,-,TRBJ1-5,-,TGTGCCAGCAGCCTAGGTCCGGGGATATCCAATCAGCCCCAGCATTTT,CASSLGPGISNQPQHF
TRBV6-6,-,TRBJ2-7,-,TGTGCCAGCAGACGCCAGGGGCTCTACGAGCAGTACTTC,CASRRQGLYEQYF
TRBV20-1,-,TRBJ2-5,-,TGCAGTGCTAGCTCCAGGGAGAGGGTCGACCAGTACTTC,CSASSRERVDQYF
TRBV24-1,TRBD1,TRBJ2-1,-,TGTGCCACCAGTGATACTTCACCGGGACAGGGAGGTACTGAGCAGTTCTTC,CATSDTSPGQGGTEQFF
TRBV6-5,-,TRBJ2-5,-,TGTGCCAGCAGTTACTCTGTTGGGTGGGTCCAAGAGACCCAGTACTTC,CASSYSVGWVQETQYF
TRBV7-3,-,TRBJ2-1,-,TGTGCCAGCAGCCCCCAGCAGTTCTTC,CASSPQQFF
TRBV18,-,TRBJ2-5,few,TGTGCCAGCTCACGGGCGCTCGCTGAAGAGACCCAGTACTTC,CASSRALAEETQYF
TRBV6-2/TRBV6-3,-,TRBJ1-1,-,TGTGCCAGCAGTCCTGGGTTTCCTGAAGCTTTCTTT,CASSPGFPEAFF
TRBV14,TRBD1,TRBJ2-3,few,TGTGCCAGCAGCCTCCTGGGACAGGGGTTGACAGATACGCAGTATTTT,CASSLLGQGLTDTQYF
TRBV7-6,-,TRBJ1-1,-,TGTGCCAGCAGCCCCGGGACCTCTGCTGAAGCTTTCTTT,CASSPGTSAEAFF
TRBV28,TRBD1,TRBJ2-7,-,TGTGCCAGCAGGGATGAACAGGGGACAGGTTACGAGCAGTACTTC,CASRDEQGTGYEQYF
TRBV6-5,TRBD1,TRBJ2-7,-,TGTGCCAGCAGTCACAGGGGACACGAGCAGTACTTC,CASSHRGHEQYF
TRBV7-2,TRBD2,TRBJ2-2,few,TGTGCCAGCAGCCCTCCGTTCGGTAGCGGGGGCACCGGGGAGCTGTTTTTT,CASSPPFGSGGTGELFF
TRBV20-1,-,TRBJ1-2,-,TGCAGTGCTAGGTTGGGTAGCTCCGGAGACTTTTTGAACTATGGCTACACCTTC,CSARLGSSGDFLNYGYTF
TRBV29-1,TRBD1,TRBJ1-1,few,TGCAGCGTTGGGGGGAGACAGGGGAGCACTGAAGCTTTCTTT,CSVGGRQGSTEAFF
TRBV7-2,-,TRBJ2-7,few,TGTGCCAGCAGCCGGGTCGGGGCAGCCGAGTACGAGCAGTACTTC,CASSRVGAAEYEQYF
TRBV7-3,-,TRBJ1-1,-,TGTGCCAGCAGCTTATGGGGGGCGGGCACTGAAGCTTTCTTT,CASSLWGAGTEAFF
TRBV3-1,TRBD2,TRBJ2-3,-,TGTGCCAGCAGCCAATCCTGGACTAGCGGGCCTCGGGATACGCAGTATTTT,CASSQSWTSGPRDTQYF
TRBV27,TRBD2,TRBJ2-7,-,TGTGCCAGCAGCCCTGCTCCGGCCAGCGGGAGGGCAAGAGCCTACGAGCAGTACTTC,CASSPAPASGRARAYEQYF
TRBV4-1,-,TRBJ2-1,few,TGCGCCAGCAGCCAAGATGTGCCGGGAACCTACAATGAGCAGTTCTTC,CASSQDVPGTYNEQFF
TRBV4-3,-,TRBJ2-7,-,TGCGCCAGCAGCCAAGATCCAGGGGACCTAGTGAGGGGATTAAGGTTTGTTTACGAGCAGTACTTC,CASSQDPGDLVRGLRFVYEQYF
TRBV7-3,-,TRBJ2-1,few,TGTGCCAGCAGCTTAATTCGGCAGGGTACAATGGATGAGCAGTTCTTC,CASSLIRQGTMDEQFF
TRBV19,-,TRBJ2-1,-,TGTGCCAGTAGCGGGACTCCTTACAATGAGCAGTTCTTC,CASSGTPYNEQFF
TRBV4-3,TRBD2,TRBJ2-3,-,TGCGCCAGCAGCCACCGGATAGCGGGAGGGAACACAGATACGCAGTATTTT,CASSHRIAGGNTDTQYF
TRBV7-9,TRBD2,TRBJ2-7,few,TGTGCCAACAGCTTCGGACTAGCGGGAGGCGAGCAGTACTTC,CANSFGLAGGEQYF
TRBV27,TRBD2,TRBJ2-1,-,TGTGCCAGCAGGCGGGGGATAACATACAGTGAGCAGTTCTTC,CASRRGITYSEQFF
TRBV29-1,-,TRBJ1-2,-,TGCAGCGTTAGTGTCCGGGACACCGACTATGGCTACACCTTC,CSVSVRDTDYGYTF
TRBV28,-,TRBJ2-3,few,TGTGCCAGCAGTTTATCAGGTGGGGAGGCAGATACGCAGTATTTT,CASSLSGGEADTQYF
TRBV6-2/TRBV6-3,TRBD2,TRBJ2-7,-,TGTGCCAGCTGGGAGGGAAACTCCTACGAGCAGTACTTC,CASWEGNSYEQYF
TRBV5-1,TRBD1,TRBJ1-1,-,TGCGCCAGCAGGCGGGGACAGGGTGAGGAGAGCACTGAAGCTTTCTTT,CASRRGQGEESTEAFF
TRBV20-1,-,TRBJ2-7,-,TGCAGTGCTAGAGCAGGGAGACGCTACGAGCAGTACTTC,CSARAGRRYEQYF
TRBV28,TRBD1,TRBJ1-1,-,TGTGCCAGCAGTTTATTATCCTTTGGGGACAGGGGGGCTTTCTTT,CASSLLSFGDRGAFF